This T cell receptor (beta chain) was sequenced for a study of T cell responses to AZD1222 COVID-19 vaccine (dated by TCRdb to the early 2020s). Study-wide context: A total of approximately 240 trial participants underwent TCR sequencing, of whom 200 to 220 received two doses of AZD1222 and some 25 received two doses of the MenACWY control vaccine. Trial participants were enrolled by age into subgroups of 18-55, 56-69 and 70-plus years, and 148, 28 and 57 TCR-sequenced participants, respectively, were included in these subgroups.

The table lists this clone with a count of one. The specificity of this receptor is unknown. Per-base quality was not reported, and no clone a single base away is much larger than it. The sample's time point label, decoded: about 28 days (+/-7) after the second vaccine dose. AZD1222 recipients given second doses at about 4 weeks or at about 12 weeks were pooled, since spike-specific TCR depth and breadth were not found to differ between the two schedules. Vaccinee samples were obtained from the UK trials COV001 and COV002, which included a single-blind randomized controlled phase 2/3 trial of AZD1222 (ChAdOx1 nCoV-19) in healthy adults. For TCRbeta chain sequencing, PBMC samples were collected from trial participants at day 0 and at day 28 after the second dose. Overall study results and their limits: Epitopes outside the regions mutated in the B.1.351 and B.1.1.7 variants were reportedly recognized by nearly half of the unique spike-specific TCRs. Spike-specific TCR breadth and depth rose significantly after two AZD1222 doses compared with day 0 and with MenACWY recipients. Because no day 14 peak-response samples were available, repertoires were characterized only after the peak T cell response. In the small 56-69-year group, the increase in depth fell short of significance, most likely because of low power. Participants were mostly white British and included more females than males, and it was suggested by the authors that clonal diversity may have been underestimated. Vaccine-associated CD4 TCRs spanned the whole spike protein, with dominant responses in regions 160-218 and 743-854. Conclusions about previously exposed vaccinees are limited, since just a handful of AZD1222 recipients were seropositive for SARS-CoV-2 at baseline.

The CDR3 has 15 amino acids, counting the end cysteine and phenylalanine. Only the CDR3 region is kept as DNA, spanning 45 bases read in frame from base 1. V is reduced by 0 bases and J by 8 bases, leaving a spacing of 14 bases between them. For CDR1 and CDR2, the germline V gene lists MNHEY and SVGAGI. The CDR3 regions of human TCRbeta chains were subjected to immunosequencing. The authors' pipeline ran thus. TCRs in the repertoires were compared against a reference library of SARS-CoV-2-specific TCRs that had been generated with the MIRA antigen-specificity platform. Breadth was defined as the fraction of unique TCRs that were SARS-CoV-2-associated, and depth was defined as the fraction of total T cells that were SARS-CoV-2-associated. Using the MIRA data, every spike-specific TCR was mapped to the spike region that the TCR reacted to and assigned to either a CD4 or a CD8 class. Log10-transformed breadth and depth values were compared by one-way ANOVA with Sidak's multiple comparisons tests. In its TCRdb copy, this immuneACCESS table keeps in-frame sequences only and misses some clones. Where compared with another copy, unresolved V genes explain less than half of these, and the others have no known cause. From that table come the V and J calls and clone size; the DNA was used to work out D and trimming. This sample is represented by around 140,000 clones; under 90% of them were singletons. Approximately 1.6% of the sample belongs to the ten largest clones.

Here the sequenced sample was peripheral blood, taken 28 days after the second AZD1222 dose. This receptor was obtained from an adult who received the AZD1222 COVID-19 vaccine. Recombination joined TRBV6-5 with TRBJ2-1, with TRBD1 as a weak D call on 5 bases. For the CDR3, the sequence is CASSYSRTMSDEQFF. The nucleotide sequence is given as TGTGCCAGCAGTTACTCTCGGACAATGAGCGATGAGCAGTTCTTC.